The T cell receptor (beta chain) described here comes from a study of early T cells in non-severe SARS-CoV-2 infection. Background on the study: Unpaired chains resulted from sequencing bulk RNA of unsorted whole blood. Study-wide results and caveats: Reliance on VDJdb matching favored anti-spike CD8 responses; private and CD4 specificities were missed.

This clonotype was seen repeatedly, ten times or more. Its antigen remains unknown. Attachment of unique molecular identifiers was made to individual cDNA molecules. TCRdb fed the 5' RACE reads into MiXCR, producing one record per CDR3 protein. Among 70,000 or so distinct CDR3 sequences listed, over 9% were seen once. Germline CDR1 SGDLS, CDR2 YYNGEE. Losses at the gene ends were 0 bases for V and 2 bases for J; bases not matched to a gene: 8. The CDR3 sequence is 17 residues long. The rearrangement links TRBV9 to TRBJ1-3, with 7 bases matching TRBD1. This receptor was obtained from an adult who was a healthcare worker with PCR-confirmed SARS-CoV-2 infection or an uninfected control (not recorded which). The sequences come from whole blood, collected at baseline. DNA of the CDR3: TGTGCCAGCAGCGTAGCTCCAGGGACAGTTACTGGAAACACCATATATTTT. This encodes CASSVAPGTVTGNTIYF.